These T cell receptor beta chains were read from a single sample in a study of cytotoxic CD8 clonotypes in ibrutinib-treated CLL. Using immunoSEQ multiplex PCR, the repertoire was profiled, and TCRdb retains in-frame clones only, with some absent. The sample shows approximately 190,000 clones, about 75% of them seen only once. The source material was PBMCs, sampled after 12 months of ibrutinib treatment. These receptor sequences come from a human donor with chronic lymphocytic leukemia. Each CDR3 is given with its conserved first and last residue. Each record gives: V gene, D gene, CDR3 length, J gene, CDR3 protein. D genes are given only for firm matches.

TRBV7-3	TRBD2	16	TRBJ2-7	CASSLTGAGGSYEQYF
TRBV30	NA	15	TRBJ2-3	CAWSVTGSPTDTQYF
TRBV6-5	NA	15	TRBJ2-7	CASSHRDGSSYEQYF
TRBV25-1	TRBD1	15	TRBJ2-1	CASSIPGTGVREQFF
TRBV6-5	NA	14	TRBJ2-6	CASSRTSGANVLTF
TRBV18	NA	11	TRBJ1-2	CASSLRDGYTF
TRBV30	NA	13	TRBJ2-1	CAWSGVVNNEQFF
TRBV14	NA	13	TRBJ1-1	CASSQSLQTEAFF
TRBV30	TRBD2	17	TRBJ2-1	CAWNSQGLARRVGEQFF
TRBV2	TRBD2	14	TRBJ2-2	CASSLAGTAGELFF
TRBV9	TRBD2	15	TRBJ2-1	CASSVSTSGNNEQFF
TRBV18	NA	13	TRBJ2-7	CASSPTGRYEQYF
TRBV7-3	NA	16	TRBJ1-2	CASSLTGADGRYGYTF
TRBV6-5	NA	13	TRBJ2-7	CASSLRTDYEQYF
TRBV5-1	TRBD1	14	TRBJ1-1	CASSPRQGLAEAFF
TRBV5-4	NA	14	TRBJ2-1	CASSFQSQPHEQFF
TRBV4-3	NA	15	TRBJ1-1	CASSQDRNTYTEAFF
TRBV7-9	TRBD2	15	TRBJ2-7	CASSLAGGATYEQYF
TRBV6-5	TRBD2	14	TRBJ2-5	CASSYGSSGETQYF
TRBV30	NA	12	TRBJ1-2	CAWNLDRYGYTF
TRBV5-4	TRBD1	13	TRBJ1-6	CASSLEQGAGEDF
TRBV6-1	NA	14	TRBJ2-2	CASSALDTVRELFF
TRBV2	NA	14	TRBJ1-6	CASSEGEGNSPLHF
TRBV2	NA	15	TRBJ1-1	CASSEVLSMNTEAFF
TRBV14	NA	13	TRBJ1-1	CASSRQTSTEAFF
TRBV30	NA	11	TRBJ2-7	CAFGPTYEQYF
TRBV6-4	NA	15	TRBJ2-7	CASSVLAGSNYEQYF
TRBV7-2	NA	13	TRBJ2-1	CASSWGTGNEQFF
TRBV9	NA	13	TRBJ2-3	CASRNLAGDTQYF
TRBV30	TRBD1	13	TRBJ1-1	CAWSGQGRTEAFF
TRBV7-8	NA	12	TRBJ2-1	CASSTHNNEQFF
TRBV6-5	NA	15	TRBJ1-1	CASSYSRAVGTEAFF
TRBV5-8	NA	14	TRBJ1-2	CASSLGRPNYGYTF
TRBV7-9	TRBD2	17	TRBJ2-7	CASSSFASHDGRWEQYF
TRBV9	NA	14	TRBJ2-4	CASSPGRAKNIQYF
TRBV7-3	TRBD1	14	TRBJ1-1	CASSHGTGNTEAFF
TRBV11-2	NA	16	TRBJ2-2	CASSLEGQASTGELFF
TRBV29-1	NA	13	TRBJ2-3	CSVSRGTTDTQYF
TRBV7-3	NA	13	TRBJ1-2	CASSQDNGYGYTF
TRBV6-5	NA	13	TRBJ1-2	CASSQTGNYGYTF
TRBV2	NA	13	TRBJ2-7	CASSLDRIYEQYF
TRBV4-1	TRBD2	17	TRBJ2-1	CASSQDRTSGGNNEQFF